The 21 T cell receptor beta chains presented below share a single source sample, sequenced in a study of T-cell reconstitution after alpha-beta-depleted transplantation in children. As it was prepared, the TCRbeta library received unique molecular identifiers. Each CDR3 protein gets one entry after TCRdb re-called the PCR reads with MiXCR. The data contain 450,000 to 600,000 distinct CDR3 sequences, about 31% of them singletons. Here the sequenced sample was PBMCs from the stem cell graft donor, taken from the stem cell graft. The receptors shown here come from a human donor who donated a stem cell graft to a child with aplastic anemia.

The chain joins TRBV21-1 to TRBJ1-2. TRBV21-1 is a pseudogene locus. The CDR3 contains 17 residues. CDR3 residues: CASSKRERITFNYGYTF. The CDR3 nucleotides are TGTGCCAGCAGCAAAAGAGAGCGGATCACCTTTAACTATGGCTACACCTTC.

The chain uses TRBV12-3 or TRBV12-4 and TRBJ2-3, with 8 bases fitting TRBD1. This CDR3 region has 15 residues. V lost 4 bases, J lost 2 bases, and 5 bases stayed unmatched. CDR3 sequence reads: CASSSQTGVTDTQYF. In DNA, the CDR3 is TGTGCCAGCAGTTCGCAGACAGGGGTCACAGATACGCAGTATTTT.

The chain has TRBV7-2 and TRBJ1-5; possible D gene TRBD1, 5 bases. Trimming took off 5 bases at V and 1 base at J, with 12 bases between the two ends. Germline lookup yields CDR1 SGHTA and CDR2 FQGNSA. This CDR3 contains 15 residues. In nucleotides, the CDR3 is TGTGCCAGCAGCCGAGGGGACTGGAGCAATCAGCCCCAGCATTTT. Encoded protein: CASSRGDWSNQPQHF.

The chain is built from TRBV12-3 or TRBV12-4 and TRBJ2-4; D possibly corresponds to TRBD2 (5 bases). V gave up 8 bases and J gave up 9 bases, with 17 bases separating them. CDR3 length: 13 residues. The CDR3 sequence: CASGVEGSGIQYF. The CDR3 coding sequence is TGTGCCAGCGGTGTTGAAGGGAGTGGCATTCAGTACTTC.

The CDR3 DNA follows: TGTGCCAGCAGGACAGGGGCACTGGATGGCTACACCTTC. Protein product: CASRTGALDGYTF. J is TRBJ1-2 and V is TRBV7-2, with 8 bases fitting TRBD1. CDR3 length: 13 residues. Germline CDR1 reads SGHTA; CDR2 reads FQGNSA. The ends lost 6 bases at V and 6 bases at J; junction bases unmatched: 6.

The chain joins TRBV7-9 to TRBJ2-5; no clear D. The length of the CDR3 is 16 residues. The V gene's germline CDR1 is SEHNR and CDR2 FQNEAQ (reference sequence). Trimming removed 1 base at V and 4 bases at J, with 16 bases between. The CDR3 coding sequence is TGTGCCAGCAGCTTAGGTGTTGGTCATCCCTCAGAGACCCAGTACTTC. Amino acids: CASSLGVGHPSETQYF.

The chain uses TRBV5-3 and TRBJ2-3; possible D gene TRBD2, 6 bases. TRBV5-3 is given ORF status, its function remaining uncertain. This CDR3 is built from 12 residues. V lost 4 bases to trimming and J lost 11 bases, with 14 bases between them. The CDR3 loop reads CARSSSSRGQYF. As DNA, the CDR3 is TGTGCCAGAAGCAGTAGTTCGCGGGGGCAGTATTTT.

The chain uses TRBV12-3 or TRBV12-4 and TRBJ2-2; D is perhaps TRBD2 (5 bases). Trimming pared 3 bases from V and 5 bases from J, leaving 13 bases between. The CDR3 is 15 amino acids. CDR3 nucleotide sequence: TGTGCCAGCAGTTTGGTTCCTAGCCGAACCGGGGAGCTGTTTTTT. Its protein product is CASSLVPSRTGELFF.

The gene calls are TRBV19 and TRBJ2-1; TRBD2 matches 7 bases. In germline, CDR1 is LNHDA, CDR2 SQIVND (reference sequence). This CDR3 is 15 amino acids long. J gave up 6 bases and V 2 bases, and 7 bases lay outside the gene matches. The CDR3 here is CASSISSGIGNEQFF. The CDR3 region has the DNA TGTGCCAGTAGTATAAGCAGCGGGATAGGCAATGAGCAGTTCTTC.

This clonotype was detected a few times. The V and J genes are TRBV29-1 and TRBJ2-3, with unresolved D. Germline V CDR1 and CDR2: SQVTM, ANQGSEA. Trimming took off 6 bases at V and 3 bases at J, with 25 bases between the two ends. This CDR3 is built from 17 residues. The CDR3 nucleotides read TGCAGCGTGGAACGATGGAATTGGGGAATCTCTACAGATACGCAGTATTTT. Protein product: CSVERWNWGISTDTQYF.

This chain joins TRBV24-1 and TRBJ2-1, with 11 bases lining up with TRBD1. The V gene's germline CDR1 is KGHDR and CDR2 SFDVKD. V lost 4 bases to trimming and J lost 7 bases; unmatched junction nucleotides: 8. This CDR3 is built from 16 residues. DNA for the CDR3: TGTGCCACCAGTGAGGTCCGGACAGGGGGCTTGAATGAGCAGTTCTTC. Encoded protein: CATSEVRTGGLNEQFF.

The gene calls are TRBV10-3 and TRBJ2-7, with D perhaps TRBD1 (6 bases). The V and J ends lost 6 bases and 5 bases respectively, with 14 bases between them. The CDR3 is 13 residues long. The germline V gene has CDR1 ENHRY and CDR2 SYGVKD. The CDR3 reads CAIRRDNLDEQYF. The CDR3 DNA reads TGTGCCATCAGACGGGACAACTTAGACGAGCAGTACTTC.

The chain combines TRBV4-3 with TRBJ2-1; no clear D. The V end was cut by 0 bases, the J end by 0 bases, with 12 bases between. Germline V gene data show CDR1 as LGHNA and CDR2 as YSLEER. The CDR3 extends over 17 amino acids. The CDR3 coding sequence is TGCGCCAGCAGCCAAGAAAGGACGTATAGCTCCTACAATGAGCAGTTCTTC. Its translation is CASSQERTYSSYNEQFF.

The V and J genes are TRBV5-1 and TRBJ2-3, with D perhaps TRBD2 (5 bases). Germline lookup yields CDR1 SGHRS and CDR2 YFSETQ. V lost 1 base, J lost 2 bases, and 14 bases lay in between. The CDR3 is 16 residues long. CDR3 DNA sequence: TGCGCCAGCAGCTTGCGGGCTAGCCGAATCACAGATACGCAGTATTTT. Its protein is CASSLRASRITDTQYF.

The chain combines TRBV7-2 with TRBJ2-3, with D possibly TRBD2 on 6 matching bases. The CDR3 extends over 14 amino acids. The germline V gene has CDR1 SGHTA and CDR2 FQGNSA. V dropped 3 bases and J dropped 5 bases, with 12 bases sitting between them. The CDR3 nucleotides read TGTGCCAGCAGCTTGGAGGGGTTTGGAGATACGCAGTATTTT. It is translated as CASSLEGFGDTQYF.

This clonotype was seen ten or more times. This chain joins TRBV7-2 and TRBJ2-2; a weak D match, TRBD1 (5 bases). V was cut by 2 bases and J by 1 base, with 5 bases left in between. This CDR3 has 14 residues. From germline, CDR1 is SGHTA and CDR2 FQGNSA. The CDR3 bases are TGTGCCAGCAGCTTACAGGGGAACACCGGGGAGCTGTTTTTT. Translation gives CASSLQGNTGELFF.

CDR3 in DNA: TGCAGTGCGGCAACCCCGGGGGTCACTGAAGCTTTCTTT. Protein product: CSAATPGVTEAFF. The rearrangement joins TRBV20-1 to TRBJ1-1, with a tentative D call TRBD1 (5 bases). In germline, CDR1 is DFQATT, CDR2 SNEGSKA (reference sequence). The CDR3 totals 13 residues. The V gene lost 6 bases and the J gene lost 4 bases, with 15 bases spanning the gap.

J is TRBJ1-4 and V is TRBV6-1, with D tentatively TRBD1 (5 bases). Per the germline V gene, CDR1 is MNHNS and CDR2 is SASEGT. V was pared by 6 bases and J by 8 bases, with 13 bases between. The CDR3 spans 13 residues. The DNA for the CDR3 is TGTGCCAGCAGGCCAACAGGAGGGGAAAAACTGTTTTTT. This translates into CASRPTGGEKLFF.

This rearrangement joins TRBV27 to TRBJ2-3, with no clear D. The V end lost 2 bases, the J end lost 2 bases, and 8 bases lay between the germline ends. The CDR3 is made up of 14 amino acids. Germline V lookup: CDR1 MNHEY, CDR2 SMNVEV (reference sequence). The DNA for the CDR3 is TGTGCCAGCAGTTTACAGGCGCCCACAGATACGCAGTATTTT. As protein: CASSLQAPTDTQYF.

The rearrangement joins TRBV5-1 to TRBJ2-6, with D unresolved. This CDR3 comprises 16 residues. Per germline, CDR1 SGHRS and CDR2 YFSETQ. The V end lost 0 bases, the J end lost 1 base, and 8 bases lay between the germline ends. CDR3 sequence reads: CASSLEAWSGANVLTF. The CDR3 nucleotides read TGCGCCAGCAGCTTGGAGGCGTGGTCTGGGGCCAACGTCCTGACTTTC.

Comments on this clonotype: It may be a read error: a sequence one base away is much more abundant. The V gene is TRBV6-4, the J gene TRBJ2-3, with 14 bases lining up with TRBD2. Germline V gene data show CDR1 as MRHNA and CDR2 as SNTAGT. This CDR3 comprises 15 residues. The chain's CDR3 is CASSGLAGGPDKQYF. The CDR3 nucleotides read TGTGCCAGCAGCGGACTAGCGGGAGGACCAGATAAGCAGTATTTT.